The 27 T cell receptor beta chains below all came from one sample that was sequenced in a study of patients and donors after allogeneic stem cell transplantation. MiXCR, run by TCRdb on the RT-PCR reads, gives a single entry per CDR3 protein. The sample has over 150,000 distinct CDR3 sequences, roughly 30% seen once; the top ten hold approximately 3%. The sample was blood, either unsorted or a sorted T cell fraction (not recorded which). These receptor sequences come from a human donor who was either an allogeneic HSCT recipient or a stem cell or donor lymphocyte infusion donor (not recorded which). It is not recorded whose cells these are; they may come from a transplant donor.

This clonotype has a handful of counts. This rearrangement joins TRBV6-2 or TRBV6-3 to TRBJ2-5; D is undetermined. Trimming stripped 4 bases from V and 5 bases from J, with 23 bases between. CDR3 length: 17 amino acids. Per the germline V gene, CDR1 is MNHEY and CDR2 is SVGEGT. The CDR3 nucleotides are TGTGCCAGCAGTTTAGGCACCCGGGCCCCCGTCTTCGAGACCCAGTACTTC. Encoded protein: CASSLGTRAPVFETQYF.

The V and J genes are TRBV15 and TRBJ2-7; TRBD1 or TRBD2 may be the D gene (7 bases each). The CDR3 covers 16 residues. The ends were cut back, 3 bases at V and 3 bases at J, with 18 bases in the middle. Germline CDR1 and CDR2: LNHNV and YYDKDF (reference sequence). CDR3 amino acids: CATSSWSGTDFYEQYF. In DNA, the CDR3 is TGTGCCACCAGCAGCTGGAGCGGGACAGACTTCTACGAGCAGTACTTC.

This clonotype has a handful of counts. The chain joins TRBV5-6 to TRBJ2-1, with 14 bases identical to TRBD2. Germline V CDR1 and CDR2: SGHDT, YYEEEE. Trimming removed 4 bases from V and 0 bases from J; junction bases left unmatched: 6. The CDR3 sequence is 18 residues long. CDR3 protein: CASSEGLAGEYSYNEQFF. For the CDR3, the DNA is TGTGCCAGCAGCGAGGGACTAGCGGGAGAGTACTCCTACAATGAGCAGTTCTTC.

CDR3 in amino acids: CASSYDGDYGYTF. In DNA, the CDR3 is TGTGCCAGCAGTTACGACGGGGACTATGGCTACACCTTC. The chain employs TRBV6-5 and TRBJ1-2, with D hard to call. CDR1 and CDR2 from the germline V gene are MNHEY and SVGAGI. The V end lost 2 bases, the J end lost 3 bases, and 7 bases lay between the germline ends. The CDR3 has 13 amino acids.

The table lists this clonotype with many counts. Its ends do not fully match the called genes, so a read error is possible. V is TRBV7-7 and J is TRBJ1-1, with D unclear. This CDR3 has 13 amino acids. Germline V gene data show CDR1 as SSHAT and CDR2 as FNYEAQ (reference sequence). For the CDR3, the DNA is TGTGCTAGCAGCCCCCTTCTGGGGACTGAAGCTTTCTTT. Protein: CASSPLLGTEAFF.

This clonotype has a handful of counts. The chain carries TRBV4-3 and TRBJ2-2, with D perhaps TRBD2 (5 bases). V lost 3 bases, J lost 4 bases, and 9 bases lay in between. The CDR3 totals 14 residues. Germline V gene data show CDR1 as LGHNA and CDR2 as YSLEER. Here the CDR3 DNA reads TGCGCCAGCAGCCACGGGGTCAGCACCGGGGAGCTGTTTTTT. It codes for CASSHGVSTGELFF.

Only a few counts were recorded for this clonotype. This chain links TRBV7-9 with TRBJ1-2; D unresolved. V dropped 5 bases and J dropped 0 bases, with 25 bases sitting between them. Germline CDR1 is SEHNR and CDR2 is FQNEAQ (reference sequence). The CDR3 is 19 amino acids. This chain's CDR3 is CASSLISLSATEANYGYTF. CDR3 DNA: TGTGCCAGCAGCCTTATATCCTTAAGTGCCACAGAAGCTAACTATGGCTACACCTTC.

This clonotype came up once. The chain is built from TRBV7-2 and TRBJ2-3; D is ambiguous. Trimming took off 5 bases at V and 1 base at J, with 16 bases between the two ends. The CDR3 has 16 amino acids. CDR1 SGHTA and CDR2 FQGNSA come from the germline V gene. CDR3 sequence reads: CASSLQWAGGTDTQYF. For the CDR3, the DNA is TGTGCCAGCAGCCTCCAATGGGCTGGGGGCACAGATACGCAGTATTTT.

The rearrangement uses TRBV5-5 and TRBJ2-1; 13 nucleotides line up with TRBD2. This CDR3 comprises 15 residues. Germline values: CDR1 SGHKS, CDR2 YYEKEE (reference sequence). Trimming removed 4 bases from V and 6 bases from J; junction bases left unmatched: 4. The CDR3 loop is CASSLLAGGPNEQFF. CDR3 sequence (DNA): TGTGCCAGCAGCCTACTAGCGGGAGGGCCCAATGAGCAGTTCTTC.

The chain has TRBV18 and TRBJ2-5; maybe TRBD1 (7 bases). Per germline, CDR1 KGHSH and CDR2 LQKENI. The CDR3 length is 15 residues. V was trimmed by 2 bases and J by 6 bases, leaving 16 bases between them. CDR3 protein: CASSPGQAGGKTQYF. The CDR3 region has the DNA TGTGCCAGCTCACCAGGACAGGCCGGGGGTAAGACCCAGTACTTC.

This sequence joins TRBV20-1 and TRBJ2-7; 9 bases agree with TRBD2. The germline CDR1 and CDR2 sequences are DFQATT and SNEGSKA (reference sequence). With 1 base clipped from V and 6 bases from J, the junction kept 13 bases outside the gene matches. This CDR3 region has 16 residues. In DNA form, the CDR3 reads TGCAGTGCTAGAGGGCTAGCGGGAACTACGGTAGGCGAGCAGTACTTC. Translation gives CSARGLAGTTVGEQYF.

This clonotype was observed a handful of times. The rearrangement joins TRBV6-5 to TRBJ2-5; D possibly corresponds to TRBD1 (6 bases). The germline V gene encodes CDR1 MNHEY and CDR2 SVGAGI. Trimming left V 5 bases short and J 5 bases short, with 12 bases between. The CDR3 contains 13 residues. For the CDR3, the DNA is TGTGCCAGCAGTCCCAGGGGCCTGGAGACCCAGTACTTC. Protein product: CASSPRGLETQYF.

The chain couples TRBV7-9 to TRBJ2-5; 8 bases are shared with TRBD2. V shed 5 bases and J 5 bases; nucleotides not matched to a gene: 10. This CDR3 contains 15 residues. Germline V CDR1 and CDR2: SEHNR, FQNEAQ (reference sequence). The CDR3 DNA reads as TGTGCCAGCAGCCGCCTACTAGCGGAGCGGGAGACCCAGTACTTC. Its translation: CASSRLLAERETQYF. The full variable domain, its missing parts supplied by reference TRBV7-9 and TRBJ2-5, is DTGVSQNPRHKITKRGQNVTFRCDPISEHNRLYWYRQTLGQGPEFLTYFQNEAQLEKSRLLSDRFSAERPKGSFSTLEIQRTEQGDSAMYLCASSRLLAERETQYFGPGTRLLVL.

The rearrangement joins TRBV20-1 to TRBJ1-5, with D perhaps matching TRBD1 (5 bases). V was pared by 3 bases and J by 5 bases, with 11 bases between. Germline V CDR1 and CDR2: DFQATT, SNEGSKA (reference sequence). The CDR3 totals 13 residues. CDR3 residues: CSASVQGDQPQHF. CDR3 DNA: TGCAGTGCTAGTGTGCAGGGCGATCAGCCCCAGCATTTT.

The V and J genes are TRBV29-1 and TRBJ2-1; 7 bases match TRBD2. The CDR3 totals 14 residues. Germline V gene data show CDR1 as SQVTM and CDR2 as ANQGSEA. V trimming: 6 bases; J trimming: 5 bases; junction bases outside the gene matches: 10. The CDR3 loop is CSVAAGTVNNEQFF. The CDR3 DNA reads as TGCAGCGTGGCAGCGGGGACTGTTAACAATGAGCAGTTCTTC.

The V and J genes are TRBV7-9 and TRBJ1-1; D perhaps matches TRBD1 (5 bases). Per the germline V gene, CDR1 is SEHNR and CDR2 is FQNEAQ (reference sequence). V lost 10 bases and J lost 0, with 15 bases in between. The CDR3 spans 14 residues. Here the CDR3 DNA reads TGTGCCACCGCGAGGGGCAGGCTGAACACTGAAGCTTTCTTT. It yields the protein CATARGRLNTEAFF.

This chain connects TRBV12-3 or TRBV12-4 to TRBJ1-1; no definite D call. This CDR3 contains 13 residues. V lost 1 base to trimming and J lost 6 bases, with 9 bases between them. This CDR3 reads CASSLDRVAEAFF. The CDR3 coding sequence is TGTGCCAGCAGTTTAGATCGGGTCGCTGAAGCTTTCTTT.

The chain joins TRBV2 to TRBJ1-5, with a weak D call TRBD1 (6 bases). V lost 3 bases, J lost 0 bases, and 9 bases lay in between. The CDR3 covers 15 residues. Per the germline V gene, CDR1 is SNHLY and CDR2 is FYNNEI. The CDR3 nucleotides are TGTGCCAGCAGTGAGTCAGGGGATAGCAATCAGCCCCAGCATTTT. Translation gives CASSESGDSNQPQHF.

The chain carries TRBV20-1 and TRBJ2-2; no definite D call. Germline CDR1 and CDR2: DFQATT and SNEGSKA (reference sequence). The CDR3 is 12 residues long. V shed 0 bases and J shed 6 bases, with 5 bases lying between them. As DNA, the CDR3 is TGCAGTGCTAGAGATCTGGCCGGGGAGCTGTTTTTT. Residues: CSARDLAGELFF.

This clonotype came up a few times. This chain joins TRBV28 and TRBJ2-5; possible D gene TRBD1, 7 bases. The CDR3 loop spans 15 amino acids. The V end lost 6 bases, the J end lost 5 bases, and 19 bases lay between the germline ends. Germline CDR1 and CDR2: MDHEN and SYDVKM. CDR3 in amino acids: CASSREQGRRETQYF. CDR3 coding DNA: TGTGCCAGCAGCCGGGAACAGGGGAGGCGGGAGACCCAGTACTTC.

This clonotype came up a few times. The chain combines TRBV7-9 with TRBJ1-1, with 9 nucleotides matching TRBD1. The V gene's germline CDR1 is SEHNR and CDR2 FQNEAQ (reference sequence). The CDR3 contains 14 residues. The V and J ends lost 5 bases and 5 bases, in that order; junction bases with no gene match: 6. CDR3 DNA sequence: TGTGCCAGCAGCGAAAACAGGGGGCGGACTGAAGCTTTCTTT. As protein: CASSENRGRTEAFF.

The table lists this clonotype with a few counts. The J gene is TRBJ1-1, the V gene TRBV7-9; TRBD1 aligns across 9 bases. The CDR3 runs to 15 residues. Germline lookup yields CDR1 SEHNR and CDR2 FQNEAQ (reference sequence). V lost 1 base to trimming and J lost 8 bases; unmatched junction nucleotides: 8. The chain's CDR3 is CASSLGAQGAPEAFF. The CDR3 DNA reads as TGTGCCAGCAGCTTAGGGGCACAGGGGGCGCCGGAAGCTTTCTTT.

The gene calls are TRBV28 and TRBJ2-2; maybe TRBD1 (5 bases). This CDR3 is built from 13 residues. Between the trimmed V and J ends, which lost 11 bases and 2 bases, there was a span of 12 bases. Germline V lookup: CDR1 MDHEN, CDR2 SYDVKM. The CDR3 coding sequence is TGTGCCGGGGCTTTTGCTAACACCGGGGAGCTGTTTTTT. It codes for CAGAFANTGELFF.

This clonotype was found many times. This chain uses TRBV20-1 with TRBJ2-3; D gene uncertain. Trimming removed 6 bases at V and 2 bases at J, with 12 bases between. Germline CDR1 is DFQATT and CDR2 is SNEGSKA (reference sequence). CDR3 length: 13 amino acids. CDR3 in DNA: TGCAGTGCGATGGCCGCCTCCACAGATACGCAGTATTTT. The encoded protein is CSAMAASTDTQYF.

The rearrangement joins TRBV20-1 to TRBJ2-3; maybe TRBD1 (6 bases). This CDR3 has 14 residues. The germline CDR1 and CDR2 sequences are DFQATT and SNEGSKA (reference sequence). Trimming took off 2 bases at V and 4 bases at J, with 13 bases between the two ends. In DNA, the CDR3 is TGCAGTGCTAGACAACCTACAGGGCCAGATACGCAGTATTTT. Its translation is CSARQPTGPDTQYF.

The chain couples TRBV20-1 to TRBJ2-3; D gene unclear. The ends were cut back, 6 bases at V and 4 bases at J, with 17 bases in the middle. Germline V gene data show CDR1 as DFQATT and CDR2 as SNEGSKA (reference sequence). The CDR3 extends over 14 amino acids. The CDR3 region has the DNA TGCAGTGCCCCGTTTGACGGGCGCGCAGATACGCAGTATTTT. Encoded protein: CSAPFDGRADTQYF.

This chain links TRBV27 with TRBJ2-1; possible D gene TRBD2, 5 bases. The CDR3 runs to 15 residues. The V end lost 6 bases, the J end lost 4 bases, and 16 bases lay between the germline ends. Germline V gives CDR1 MNHEY, CDR2 SMNVEV (reference sequence). CDR3 loop: CASSLLGAIYNEQFF. The CDR3 DNA sequence: TGTGCCAGCAGCCTACTAGGAGCCATATACAATGAGCAGTTCTTC.